The 15 T cell receptor beta chains given below trace back to one sample, sequenced in a study of T cell changes during pregnancy in multiple sclerosis (dated by TCRdb to the late 2010s). The library was prepared using the immunoSEQ multiplex PCR assay. TCRdb mirrors the immuneACCESS table, restricted to in-frame sequences. Some clones are absent from its copies; in checked studies, under half trace to an unresolved V gene, and the reason for the others is unknown. The sample has 20,000 to 25,000 clones on record, under 95% of them singletons. The top ten constitute 0.55% to 0.8% of the sample. This material consisted of CD4+ T cells from peripheral blood mononuclear cells, taken in the third trimester of pregnancy. The receptors come from a female donor with multiple sclerosis, enrolled in a pregnancy study.

V usage is TRBV5-6 and J usage is TRBJ2-7; D gene ambiguous. This CDR3 has 14 residues. With 1 base removed from V and 0 bases from J, the gap between germline ends came to 8 bases. Per the germline V gene, CDR1 is SGHDT and CDR2 is YYEEEE. The CDR3 loop reads CASSLRYSSYEQYF. The CDR3 nucleotides are TGTGCCAGCAGCTTGAGGTACAGCTCCTACGAGCAGTACTTC.

The V and J genes are TRBV6-6 and TRBJ2-3, with D possibly matching TRBD2 (5 bases). Germline loops: CDR1 MNHNY, CDR2 SVGAGI (reference sequence). CDR3 length: 14 residues. The V end lost 8 bases, the J end lost 6 bases, and 18 bases lay between the germline ends. The CDR3 protein is CASRHDGVGDTQYF. In nucleotides, the CDR3 is TGTGCCAGCCGCCACGACGGGGTCGGGGATACGCAGTATTTT.

The chain combines TRBV5-6 with TRBJ1-2; 10 bases are a match to TRBD1. After removal of 3 bases from V and 4 bases from J, the junction contained 6 bases not matched to a gene. The CDR3 runs to 15 residues. The V gene's germline CDR1 is SGHDT and CDR2 YYEEEE. The DNA for the CDR3 is TGTGCCAGCAGCTCGCCGGGACAGGGGACCTATGGCTACACCTTC. It specifies CASSSPGQGTYGYTF.

The V and J genes are TRBV7-9 and TRBJ2-5, with D tentatively TRBD1 (6 bases). The germline V gene has CDR1 SEHNR and CDR2 FQNEAQ (reference sequence). Trimming took off 5 bases at V and 2 bases at J, with 12 bases between the two ends. The CDR3 covers 14 residues. The CDR3 sequence is CASSQVGGQETQYF. DNA for the CDR3: TGTGCCAGCAGCCAAGTAGGGGGTCAAGAGACCCAGTACTTC.

The rearrangement joins TRBV6-5 to TRBJ2-3; possibly TRBD1 for D (6 bases). The V end was cut by 5 bases, the J end by 6 bases, with 6 bases between. Per germline, CDR1 MNHEY and CDR2 SVGAGI. The CDR3 totals 11 residues. CDR3 protein: CASSQGDTQYF. The DNA for the CDR3 is TGTGCCAGCAGTCAGGGGGATACGCAGTATTTT.

The chain has TRBV18 and TRBJ2-3; TRBD1 matches at 7 bases. J gave up 4 bases and V 2 bases, and 3 bases lay outside the gene matches. The germline gives CDR1 KGHSH, CDR2 LQKENI. The CDR3 totals 14 residues. CDR3 sequence: CASSPTTGSDTQYF. CDR3 coding DNA: TGTGCCAGCTCACCAACGACAGGGTCAGATACGCAGTATTTT.

Details on this clone: At one end, the junction sequence differs from germline, possibly due to a read error. The rearrangement uses TRBV7-7 and TRBJ2-1; 8 bases line up with TRBD1. CDR3 length: 15 amino acids. The germline CDR1 and CDR2 sequences are SSHAT and FNYEAQ (reference sequence). The CDR3 region is CASSSTGDPSNEQFF. Here the CDR3 DNA reads TGTGCTAGCAGCTCGACAGGGGACCCCAGCAATGAGCAGTTCTTC.

The chain combines TRBV2 with TRBJ2-3, with 11 bases matching TRBD2. This CDR3 spans 14 amino acids. J was trimmed by 3 bases and V by 7 bases; bases with no gene match: 3. From germline, CDR1 is SNHLY and CDR2 FYNNEI. CDR3 sequence (DNA): TGTGCCAGCACTGGGACTAGCGGAACAGATACGCAGTATTTT. Protein sequence: CASTGTSGTDTQYF.

The chain joins TRBV5-1 to TRBJ1-1; D is undetermined. The CDR3 is 14 residues long. Germline CDR1 SGHRS, CDR2 YFSETQ. V shed 0 bases and J shed 0 bases, with 6 bases lying between them. The CDR3 loop reads CASSLAFLNTEAFF. As DNA, the CDR3 is TGCGCCAGCAGCTTGGCCTTCCTGAACACTGAAGCTTTCTTT.

V gene TRBV5-1 combines with J gene TRBJ1-1, with D perhaps TRBD1 (5 bases). The V gene's germline CDR1 is SGHRS and CDR2 YFSETQ. The germline V and J ends were trimmed by 0 bases and 3 bases, with 9 bases remaining between them. This CDR3 region has 14 residues. For the CDR3, the DNA is TGCGCCAGCAGCTTGGAGGGGCTGTACACTGAAGCTTTCTTT. This translates into CASSLEGLYTEAFF.

This sequence joins TRBV5-1 and TRBJ1-1, with D possibly being TRBD1 (6 bases). This CDR3 comprises 15 residues. Per the germline V gene, CDR1 is SGHRS and CDR2 is YFSETQ. Trimming took 4 bases from V and 2 from J, leaving 15 bases between them. Written as DNA, the CDR3 is TGCGCCAGCAGCGAATTGGGACACTCCAACACTGAAGCTTTCTTT. It translates to CASSELGHSNTEAFF.

This clone came up a few times. The chain has TRBV5-6 and TRBJ1-1; D is unresolved. Germline lookup yields CDR1 SGHDT and CDR2 YYEEEE. The CDR3 totals 14 residues. Trimming took off 1 base at V and 5 bases at J, with 12 bases between the two ends. CDR3 sequence reads: CASSLYRVRTEAFF. The CDR3 DNA reads TGTGCCAGCAGCTTGTACCGGGTTAGGACTGAAGCTTTCTTT.

This sequence joins TRBV9 and TRBJ2-6; D unresolved. This CDR3 comprises 15 residues. V shed 2 bases and J shed 0 bases, with 6 bases lying between them. The germline CDR1 and CDR2 sequences are SGDLS and YYNGEE. The CDR3 loop is CASSVRSSGANVLTF. The CDR3 nucleotides read TGTGCCAGCAGCGTCCGTTCCTCTGGGGCCAACGTCCTGACTTTC.

This sequence joins TRBV15 and TRBJ1-1; a possible D gene is TRBD1 (5 bases). This CDR3 comprises 18 residues. Germline CDR1 LNHNV, CDR2 YYDKDF (reference sequence). V dropped 0 bases and J dropped 5 bases, with 22 bases sitting between them. The CDR3 sequence is CATSRDQRRGGGGTEAFF. The CDR3 DNA sequence: TGTGCCACCAGCAGAGATCAGAGAAGGGGTGGTGGGGGGACTGAAGCTTTCTTT. The full variable domain, completed using reference TRBV15 and TRBJ1-1, is DAMVIQNPRYQVTQFGKPVTLSCSQTLNHNVMYWYQQKSSQAPKLLFHYYDKDFNNEADTPDNFQSRRPNTSFCFLDIRSPGLGDTAMYLCATSRDQRRGGGGTEAFFGQGTRLTVV.

V is TRBV19 and J is TRBJ2-3, with D perhaps TRBD2 (6 bases). CDR3 length equals 17 residues. In germline, CDR1 is LNHDA, CDR2 SQIVND (reference sequence). Trimming pared 9 bases from V and 2 bases from J, leaving 24 bases between. CDR3 nucleotides: TGTGCCAGCCGGTTGGGGGGTTCCACTTTCAACACAGATACGCAGTATTTT. It codes for CASRLGGSTFNTDTQYF.